This TCR beta chain was sequenced for a study of cytomegalovirus exposure and HLA in healthy donors (dated by TCRdb to about 2017). Describing the broader study: According to an earlier analysis of a few hundred of the donors, about 179 million T cells yielded roughly 110 million unique TCR beta sequences and approximately 300 Gb of sequence data. An early release that covered about 600 HLA-typed donors contained about 300 gigabases of sequencing data and some 87 million unique TCR sequences. Of the roughly 400 genotyped donors, approximately 83% fell in the genetic ancestry cluster associated with self-reported Caucasian donors. The study aimed to test whether signatures of past pathogen exposure could be identified by cataloging public T cell receptors. The study used immunosequencing to profile the T cell repertoires of about 670 subjects and linked those repertoires to cytomegalovirus serostatus. Besides the first cohort of hundreds of subjects, a separate validation cohort made up of 120 different subjects was used. The study combined high-throughput TCR immunosequencing, statistical association of individual TCRs with disease status, and machine learning to predict cytomegalovirus infection status. A later analysis re-analyzed previously published TCR beta repertoires from 650 to 800 donors and added high-resolution HLA genotyping to study TCR occurrence patterns. Rather than drawing on any new phenotypic data, the later analysis identified candidate immune exposures from TCR beta sequences and the way those sequences occurred across donors. To decide whether each TCR beta V gene segment behaved as functional or pseudogenic, an earlier analysis of approximately 590 of the donors relied on high-throughput TCR beta sequencing. Donor age, sex, ethnicity and CMV serostatus were compiled alongside the repertoire data. Genome-wide SNP genotypes for about 55% of the 666 donors were used in a later genetic analysis, which treated that subset as a discovery cohort. Every repertoire in the discovery cohort had been generated on one and the same sequencing platform. HLA typing covered class I and class II loci at four-digit resolution. Typing coverage differed by locus: A, B, C, DRB1 and DQB1 were typed in roughly 620-640 donors, DQA1 in 522, DPA1 in nearly 610, and DPB1 in 450 to 480. About five DR-DQ haplotypes were handled as single units for association and clustering because linkage in the cohort was strong. Among 300 to 500 genotyped donors of the cohort, an average of about 240,000 unique TCR beta nucleotide sequences was sequenced per donor, of which 15% to 20% were non-productive.

With respect to this clone: Its antigen is currently not known. Base qualities are not provided; no much larger clone lies one nucleotide away.

The cohort consisted of fewer than 700 healthy bone marrow donors. All cohort members were sampled while nominally healthy, although unrecorded immune exposures were likely present. Of the roughly 620 cohort members, 250 to 300 had positive CMV serostatus and 350 to 450 had negative CMV serostatus, and CMV serostatus was not recorded for the donor. A peripheral blood sample was provided by each donor, and peripheral blood mononuclear cells were used for TCR beta sequencing. The Qiagen DNeasy Blood Extraction Kit was used to extract genomic DNA from the blood cell samples. Reading the germline V gene (reference sequence) gives CDR1 MNHEY and CDR2 SMNVEV. A distance of 14 bases separates the germline ends of V and J, which lose 3 bases and 5 bases respectively. CDR3 length: 15 amino acids, cysteine to phenylalanine. Only the CDR3 region is kept as DNA, spanning 45 bases read in frame from base 1. Preparation of the library involved the immunoSEQ multiplex PCR assay. For the multiplex PCR, a mixture combining 60 forward primers for TCR Vbeta segments and 13 reverse primers for TCR Jbeta segments was used. The CDR3 region of rearranged TCR beta genes was amplified from genomic DNA by a multiplex PCR assay. On the Illumina HiSeq System, the amplified TCR beta libraries were sequenced as 87-base-pair reads. Under the source paper's analysis protocol: A later analysis counted 65 million to 90 million unique TCR beta chains across the 690 or so repertoires, and some 11 million of these chains were shared by at least two donors. Raw reads were error-corrected and collapsed into unique sequences by a nearest-neighbor algorithm in which closely related sequences were merged to remove PCR and sequencing errors. CDR3 sequences were aligned to IMGT reference sequences to assign V, D and J gene segments. For a sequence to be retained, a match of at least six nucleotides to both a V gene segment and a J gene segment was required. A rearrangement was called productive if the CDR3 had no stop codons and remained in frame with V and J, and every other rearrangement was called non-productive. CDR3 was defined according to IMGT convention as the region running from the second conserved V-encoded cysteine to the conserved J-encoded phenylalanine. Sequences without an unambiguous match to a single V gene segment were excluded from the earlier analysis of 587 of the donors. An earlier analysis of 587 of the donors called V segments functional above 56.7% productive rearrangements and segregating when the between-donor standard deviation exceeded 5%. A statistical classification framework was built to diagnose cytomegalovirus status from the catalog of TCR beta chain sequences. In a later analysis, V and J genes were assigned by comparing TCR nucleotide sequences against IMGT/GENE-DB human TR gene sequences. In a later analysis, CDR3 sequences and most-parsimonious VDJ recombination scenarios were assigned using the TCRdist pipeline. In a later analysis, each TCR beta chain was defined by its CDR3 amino acid sequence together with its V-gene family, and reads without a unique V-gene family were excluded. As a way to deal with suspected cross-contamination and a sequencing artifact, a later analysis dropped 450 to 600 nucleotide sequences that were highly shared and had low generation probability. For each public chain, a later analysis derived a clonal expansion index from normalized ranks of inferred template counts within each repertoire. Generation probabilities in a later analysis came from a VDJ recombination model fitted to out-of-frame rearrangements, and those results were checked against IGoR. In a later analysis, TCR-TCR, TCR-HLA and TCR-CMV co-occurrence was scored with hypergeometric tests, and a repertoire-size bias correction was applied to TCR pairs. In a later analysis, false discovery rates were estimated by permuting HLA or CMV assignments 20 times. In a later analysis, co-occurring TCRs were grouped using DBSCAN, with TCRdist sequence similarity added in when clustering inside HLA-allele-positive subsets. Co-occurrence clustering excluded repertoires with fewer than 30,000 or more than 120,000 public chains, plus five with anomalous nucleotide sharing. Drawn from immuneACCESS, this table holds only the in-frame rearrangements with V and J called that TCRdb kept. Clones are partly lost; checked studies trace under half to an unresolved V gene and leave the rest unexplained. The V and J calls and clone size were taken over from that table, and D and trimming were inferred from the DNA. The sample yields over 90,000 clones; about 60% were counted once. The ten most abundant clones make up about 4.4% of the sample.

The study at large found these results: In a later genetic analysis, fewer N-insertions in productive TCRs were reported among donors in an Asian-associated ancestry cluster than the 666-donor mean. CMV serostatus was the only immune exposure information available for the cohort. Because the 87-base-pair reads could not distinguish some IMGT-functional V segments, including TRBV6-2 and TRBV6-3, those segments were excluded. The presence/absence analyses assumed that sequencing depth was roughly uniform across donors, and that assumption may not be true. In a later analysis, TCR association rates were found to vary across HLA loci, with the most associated TCRs seen for DRB1 alleles and the fewest for HLA-C alleles. Strong co-occurrence of HLA alleles, especially DR and DQ, made assigning TCR associations to individual alleles difficult. In a later analysis, HLA-associated TCR beta chains showed more clonal expansion and lower generation probabilities than non-associated chains that were equally common. The study gave a list of 150 to 200 TCR beta chains associated with cytomegalovirus. V-gene and J-gene trimming of TCR beta chains was associated with a missense DCLRE1C variant in a later genetic analysis, and the association was replicated in an independent cohort. While some public TCRs were present in many individuals, most TCR sequences turned up only very rarely across donors. A further reported finding was that TCR beta sequences accurately predicted the HLA-A and HLA-B alleles for most subjects in the first cohort. The earlier analysis of approximately 590 of the donors excluded roughly 17 rarely observed V segments, including chromosome 9 orphons, because counts were too low. In this cohort, only TCR beta chains were sequenced, and detectable features were limited by the absence of alpha or paired-chain data. Several of the top co-occurrence clusters appeared to be linked to parvovirus B19, influenza, CMV and Epstein-Barr virus, according to a later analysis. It was suggested by the authors that the approach could potentially be generalized to other disease states and immunological phenotypes. In both the original and validation cohorts, the classifier was reported to diagnose cytomegalovirus status with high specificity and sensitivity. A later analysis found that most CMV-associated TCR beta chains appeared HLA-restricted, with HLA associations seemingly driven largely by CMV exposure. In vitro tests confirmed that a few of the cytomegalovirus-associated TCR beta chains recognize cytomegalovirus antigens. Broadly in line with IMGT annotations, most TCR beta V segments showed up in productive rearrangements about 90% or about 30% of the time in an earlier analysis of 587 of the donors. A cluster of highly shared sequence variants was judged likely to be a technical artifact of the sequencing pipeline. Because HLA typing was unavailable for some donors at each locus, only the typed subset was used in association tests. Linkage disequilibrium might explain the correlated functional status among segregating V segments, but an unknown experimental factor could not be excluded. A later analysis associated about 17,000 TCR beta sequences with specific HLA alleles at a false discovery rate of 0.05.

Recombination connected TRBV27 to TRBJ1-5; the D region possibly corresponds to TRBD1 (5 bases align). The sequenced material came from PBMCs. This TCR derives from a human donor in good health. CDR3 sequence: CASSFIGKGDQPQHF. The nucleotide sequence reads TGTGCCAGCAGTTTCATCGGCAAAGGGGATCAGCCCCAGCATTTT.